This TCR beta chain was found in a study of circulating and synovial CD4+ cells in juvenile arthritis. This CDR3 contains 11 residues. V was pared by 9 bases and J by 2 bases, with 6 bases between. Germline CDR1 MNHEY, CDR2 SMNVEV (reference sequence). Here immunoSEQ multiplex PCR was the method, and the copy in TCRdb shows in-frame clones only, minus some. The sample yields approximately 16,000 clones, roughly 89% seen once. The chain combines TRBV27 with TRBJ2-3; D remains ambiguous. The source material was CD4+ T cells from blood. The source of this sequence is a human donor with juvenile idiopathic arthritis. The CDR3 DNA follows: TGTGCCAGGGGCTCCACAGATACGCAGTATTTT. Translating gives CARGSTDTQYF.